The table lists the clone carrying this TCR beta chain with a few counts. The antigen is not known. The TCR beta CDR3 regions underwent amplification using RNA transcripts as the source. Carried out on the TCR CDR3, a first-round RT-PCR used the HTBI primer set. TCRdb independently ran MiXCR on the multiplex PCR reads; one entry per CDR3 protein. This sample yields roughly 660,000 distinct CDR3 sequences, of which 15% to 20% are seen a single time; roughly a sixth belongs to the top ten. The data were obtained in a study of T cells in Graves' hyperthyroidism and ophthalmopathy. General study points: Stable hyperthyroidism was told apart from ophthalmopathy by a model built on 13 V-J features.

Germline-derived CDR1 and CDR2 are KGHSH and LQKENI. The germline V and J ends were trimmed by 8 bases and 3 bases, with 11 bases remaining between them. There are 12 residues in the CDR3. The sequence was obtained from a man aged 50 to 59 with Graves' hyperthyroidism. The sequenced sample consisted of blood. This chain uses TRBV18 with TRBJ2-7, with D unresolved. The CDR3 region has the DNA TGTGCCAGCCAAAAACAGTACTACGAGCAGTACTTC. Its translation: CASQKQYYEQYF.